This T cell receptor beta chain was recovered during a study of T cells in localized non-small cell lung cancer. Study outcomes and limitations: Uninvolved adjacent lung had higher T cell clonality than tumor and all other tissues. In adjacent lung, a median roughly 62 of the top 100 tumor clones were found. Sequence data derive from only one tumor region, so heterogeneity remains possible. Longer overall survival was seen with higher T cell density measured in blood.

CDR3 length equals 14 residues. The V end lost 5 bases, the J end lost 3 bases, and 13 bases lay between the germline ends. Germline CDR1 reads SGHNT; CDR2 reads YENEEA. Method: immunoSEQ multiplex PCR; TCRdb's copy keeps in-frame clones and lacks some. The data contain 2,500 or so clones, roughly 30% of them singletons. This clone is labeled as medium-sized (0.01 to 0.1%). No antigen is known for it. The chain couples TRBV11-3 to TRBJ2-5; D unclear. This sequence was found in a female donor older than 55 with stage II squamous cell lung carcinoma. The material was lung tumor tissue, obtained before any cancer treatment. The CDR3 coding sequence is TGTGCCAGCAGCCCCAGCTGGCTAGAAGAGACCCAGTACTTC. Amino acid sequence: CASSPSWLEETQYF.